Presented here are 8 T cell receptor beta chains from one specimen sequenced in a study of metastatic and nonmetastatic thyroid tumors. Not a single patient had been given any form of treatment at any point before undergoing thyroid surgery. TCRdb re-analyzed the PCR reads using MiXCR. The table records tens of thousands of clones, roughly 25% of them present only once. Material: blood. These receptors originate from a female donor with papillary thyroid cancer or a benign thyroid nodule (not recorded which). Some clones in this sample may be carry-over from other donors' samples.

This clone was seen a few times. CDR3 coding DNA: TGTGCCAGCAAACCCACGGCAGAGGGATCACCCCTCCACTTT. Its protein product is CASKPTAEGSPLHF. V gene TRBV27 combines with J gene TRBJ1-6; D unresolved. The CDR3 sequence is 14 residues long. The germline V gene encodes CDR1 MNHEY and CDR2 SMNVEV (reference sequence). V lost 7 bases to trimming and J lost 10 bases, with 17 bases between them.

This clone was detected many times. This chain joins TRBV7-9 and TRBJ2-3, with D uncertain. This CDR3 has 14 residues. V lost 4 bases, J lost 0 bases, and 8 bases lay in between. The germline gives CDR1 SEHNR, CDR2 FQNEAQ (reference sequence). The CDR3 region is CASSSLGSTDTQYF. Here the CDR3 DNA reads TGTGCCAGCAGCTCCCTTGGAAGCACAGATACGCAGTATTTT.

This clone was detected only a few times. The CDR3 DNA reads TGTGCCAGCAGTACTACAGGGGGCTACGAGCAGTACTTC. It yields the protein CASSTTGGYEQYF. The V call is TRBV28, the J call TRBJ2-7; 8 positions match TRBD1. Germline lookup yields CDR1 MDHEN and CDR2 SYDVKM. CDR3 length equals 13 residues. J gave up 3 bases and V 5 bases, and 3 bases lay outside the gene matches. Looking up the rest from reference TRBV28 and TRBJ2-7 gives the full variable domain: DVKVTQSSRYLVKRTGEKVFLECVQDMDHENMFWYRQDPGLGLRLIYFSYDVKMKEKGDIPEGYSVSREKKERFSLILESASTNQTSMYLCASSTTGGYEQYFGPGTRLTVT.

The table lists this clone with many counts. J is TRBJ2-5 and V is TRBV4-3, with D perhaps matching TRBD1 (6 bases). V lost 1 base and J lost 2, with 8 bases in between. This CDR3 is 14 amino acids long. Germline-derived CDR1 and CDR2 are LGHNA and YSLEER. CDR3: CASSQGTAQETQYF. The DNA of the CDR3 is TGCGCCAGCAGCCAAGGGACAGCTCAAGAGACCCAGTACTTC.

The sample holds many counts of this clone. The chain recombines TRBV3-1 with TRBJ2-3; D is perhaps TRBD2 (6 bases). Germline CDR1 reads LGHDT; CDR2 reads YNNKEL (reference sequence). This CDR3 has 13 residues. Trimming cost V 4 bases and J 8 bases, with 13 bases left between them. The CDR3 region has the DNA TGTGCCAGCAGCCCGCGGGAAATCGGTACGCAGTATTTT. Residues: CASSPREIGTQYF.

The chain carries TRBV12-3 or TRBV12-4 and TRBJ2-2, with D perhaps matching TRBD1 or TRBD2 (6 bases each). The CDR3 loop spans 16 amino acids. The V end lost 7 bases, the J end lost 1 base, and 16 bases lay between the germline ends. The CDR3 reads CASTPRGVGNTGELFF. The CDR3 DNA reads as TGTGCCAGCACCCCAAGGGGGGTAGGGAACACCGGGGAGCTGTTTTTT.

This clone has a handful of counts. The chain links TRBV6-2 or TRBV6-3 to TRBJ1-2; 9 positions match TRBD1. Germline V CDR1 and CDR2: MNHEY, SVGEGT. The CDR3 is made up of 14 amino acids. With V trimmed by 6 bases and J by 1 base, 3 bases remained unmatched. CDR3 nucleotide sequence: TGTGCCAGCAGGGGGACAGGGAGTAACTATGGCTACACCTTC. Its protein is CASRGTGSNYGYTF.

This clone was counted ten times or more. The J gene is TRBJ2-2, the V gene TRBV6-1, with 12 bases aligning to TRBD2. After removal of 8 bases from V and 4 bases from J, the junction contained 5 bases not matched to a gene. Germline V gives CDR1 MNHNS, CDR2 SASEGT. The CDR3 length is 15 residues. As DNA, the CDR3 is TGTGCCAGCTACGGACTAGCGGGGTTCACCGGGGAGCTGTTTTTT. This encodes CASYGLAGFTGELFF.